This TCR beta chain was recovered during a study of T cells in localized non-small cell lung cancer. Germline-derived CDR1 and CDR2 are GTSNPN and SVGIG (reference sequence). CDR3 size: 11 residues. Trimming shortened V by 4 bases and J by 12 bases, and 12 bases separated the two germline ends. With respect to this clone: Its antigen is still unknown.

Sequencing was performed with immunoSEQ multiplex PCR; in TCRdb, only in-frame clones are kept and a portion is missing. The table shows approximately 23,000 clones, with over 75% occurring only once. Study findings and constraints: Longer overall survival was associated with a higher density of T cells in the blood. Tumor samples were not multi-region, leaving intratumor heterogeneity unexcluded. Appearances in adjacent lung were noted for a median around 55 of the top 100 tumor clones. It was uninvolved adjacent lung that showed the highest T cell clonality, exceeding tumor.

The chain has TRBV30 and TRBJ1-4; D might be TRBD1 (5 bases). The source is a man aged 40 to 70 with stage II lung adenocarcinoma. This material consisted of PBMCs, taken before any cancer treatment. The CDR3 spells CAWNREGELFF. CDR3 DNA sequence: TGTGCCTGGAATCGGGAAGGGGAACTGTTTTTT.